This record concerns one TCR beta chain sequence. CDR3 length: 15 amino acids. V lost 5 bases to trimming and J lost 2 bases, with 16 bases between them. Germline loops: CDR1 DFQATT, CDR2 SNEGSKA (reference sequence). Building the TCR beta libraries relied on iRepertoire HTBI primers, and CDR3 regions underwent Arm-PCR. MiXCR, applied by TCRdb to the multiplex PCR reads, yields one record per CDR3 protein. The sample shows about 460,000 distinct CDR3 sequences, around a fifth of them seen only once. The sample comes from a study of regulatory T cells in long-lasting Graves disease. Sample time point: persistent/refractory GD, antithyroid drugs over 5 years with positive TRAb. Extracted PBMC RNA gave rise to the TCR library.

The V gene is TRBV20-1, the J gene TRBJ1-5; D is uncertain. This clonotype originated in a female donor with Graves disease. The material sequenced was peripheral blood mononuclear cells (PBMCs), taken when the disease was refractory, from a patient treated with antithyroid drugs. In DNA form, the CDR3 reads TGCAGTGCTGGGCCCTGGCGGAAGGGCAATCAGCCCCAGCATTTT. Residues: CSAGPWRKGNQPQHF.